A single sample gave rise to the 13 T cell receptor beta chains below, sequenced in a study of siplizumab effects on memory and regulatory T cells. Here immunoSEQ multiplex PCR was the method, and the copy in TCRdb shows in-frame clones only, minus some. The data show around 95,000 clones, 75% to 95% seen once. Sequenced: CD4+ T cells sorted from blood. The receptors come from a human donor in good health.

This sequence joins TRBV6-5 and TRBJ2-3, with 8 nucleotides matching TRBD1. Losses at the gene ends were 7 bases for V and 1 base for J; bases not matched to a gene: 7. CDR1 is MNHEY, CDR2 SVGAGI, per germline. The CDR3 runs to 15 residues. CDR3 sequence reads: CASTSLTGGTDTQYF. Here the CDR3 DNA reads TGTGCCAGCACCTCGCTGACAGGGGGCACAGATACGCAGTATTTT.

This chain uses TRBV4-2 with TRBJ2-3; TRBD2 matches 8 bases. This CDR3 has 16 amino acids. Germline V CDR1 and CDR2: LGHNA, YNFKEQ. V lost 1 base to trimming and J lost 1 base; unmatched junction nucleotides: 4. CDR3 DNA sequence: TGTGCCAGCAGCCAAGCTGTTAGCGGGGGCACAGATACGCAGTATTTT. Amino acids: CASSQAVSGGTDTQYF.

The chain joins TRBV4-1 to TRBJ1-1; maybe TRBD1 (5 bases). The CDR3 runs 14 residues. The V gene lost 3 bases and the J gene lost 11 bases, with 19 bases spanning the gap. Germline CDR1 is MGHRA and CDR2 is YSYEKL. The CDR3 region has the DNA TGCGCCAGCAGCCATATCACGAGGGGCGGGGGGGCTTTCTTT. It specifies CASSHITRGGGAFF.

The V and J genes are TRBV5-1 and TRBJ1-4; the match to TRBD1 covers 7 bases. With 4 bases clipped from V and 3 bases from J, the junction kept 9 bases outside the gene matches. The length of the CDR3 is 16 residues. Germline V gene sequence: CDR1 SGHRS, CDR2 YFSETQ. Here the CDR3 reads CASSPLWGQPNEKLFF. Written as DNA, the CDR3 is TGCGCCAGCAGCCCCCTGTGGGGACAGCCTAATGAAAAACTGTTTTTT.

The chain is built from TRBV6-1 and TRBJ1-4, with no clear D. Germline-derived CDR1 and CDR2 are MNHNS and SASEGT. CDR3 size: 14 residues. V was trimmed by 5 bases and J by 2 bases, leaving 9 bases between them. Here the CDR3 reads CASSTVGTNEKLFF. In nucleotides, the CDR3 is TGTGCCAGCAGTACAGTGGGCACTAATGAAAAACTGTTTTTT.

This rearrangement joins TRBV6-5 to TRBJ1-2, with 9 positions matching TRBD1. Germline CDR1 and CDR2: MNHEY and SVGAGI. The CDR3 is made up of 15 amino acids. Trimming cost V 0 bases and J 5 bases; bases outside gene matches: 4. The DNA of the CDR3 is TGTGCCAGCAGTTACTCAGGACAGGGGAATTATGGCTACACCTTC. This translates into CASSYSGQGNYGYTF.

The chain joins TRBV2 to TRBJ1-1, with a possible D match to TRBD1 (5 bases). Germline V gene data show CDR1 as SNHLY and CDR2 as FYNNEI. V was clipped by 8 bases and J by 4 bases, with 17 bases between them. This CDR3 region has 14 residues. CDR3 DNA: TGTGCCAGCCGGTTCCGGGGGGGGAGCACTGAAGCTTTCTTT. It is translated as CASRFRGGSTEAFF.

The rearrangement joins TRBV5-1 to TRBJ2-7; a weak D match, TRBD2 (6 bases). V was trimmed by 7 bases and J by 0 bases, leaving 14 bases between them. The germline V gene has CDR1 SGHRS and CDR2 YFSETQ. This CDR3 contains 14 residues. This CDR3 is CASSIGGSSYEQYF. The CDR3 DNA is TGCGCCAGCTCCATCGGGGGTAGCTCCTACGAGCAGTACTTC.

V is TRBV29-1 and J is TRBJ1-1, with 7 bases lining up with TRBD1. This CDR3 has 15 amino acids. V shed 6 bases, J shed 7 bases, and the junction held 17 bases outside the gene matches. Germline V lookup: CDR1 SQVTM, CDR2 ANQGSEA. Here the CDR3 DNA reads TGCAGCGTGAAAGACTCCGGGACAGCAGATAATGAAGCTTTCTTT. This codes for CSVKDSGTADNEAFF.

With regard to this clone: Other DNA sequences in the sample encode the same CDR3. This sequence joins TRBV9 and TRBJ2-2; D tentatively reads TRBD1 or TRBD2 (5 bases each). The V end lost 0 bases, the J end lost 3 bases, and 6 bases lay between the germline ends. Germline-derived CDR1 and CDR2 are SGDLS and YYNGEE. The CDR3 extends over 14 amino acids. The CDR3 here is CASSVVGDTGELFF. In nucleotides, the CDR3 is TGTGCCAGCAGCGTAGTGGGGGACACCGGGGAGCTGTTTTTT. Together with reference TRBV9 and TRBJ2-2, the CDR3 gives the full variable domain: DSGVTQTPKHLITATGQRVTLRCSPRSGDLSVYWYQQSLDQGLQFLIQYYNGEERAKGNILERFSAQQFPDLHSELNLSSLELGDSALYFCASSVVGDTGELFFGEGSRLTVL.

The chain recombines TRBV19 with TRBJ2-7; tentatively, D is TRBD1 (5 bases). Germline V CDR1 and CDR2: LNHDA, SQIVND (reference sequence). V was clipped by 2 bases and J by 2 bases, with 13 bases between them. This CDR3 spans 15 amino acids. The CDR3 DNA reads as TGTGCCAGTAGTATAAAGGCAGGGCAAACCTACGAGCAGTACTTC. Protein sequence: CASSIKAGQTYEQYF.

V gene TRBV18 combines with J gene TRBJ1-1, with unresolved D. CDR1 is KGHSH and CDR2 is LQKENI in the germline V gene. Trimming took 9 bases from V and 1 from J, leaving 9 bases between them. This CDR3 contains 12 residues. CDR3 in amino acids: CASHRPNTEAFF. CDR3 sequence (DNA): TGTGCCAGTCACCGTCCGAACACTGAAGCTTTCTTT.

This chain connects TRBV7-9 to TRBJ1-6, with D hard to call. Germline CDR1 and CDR2: SEHNR and FQNEAQ (reference sequence). The V end was cut by 5 bases, the J end by 5 bases, with 4 bases between. CDR3 length: 12 residues. CDR3 coding DNA: TGTGCCAGCAGCATAGATAATTCACCCCTCCACTTT. Encoded protein: CASSIDNSPLHF.